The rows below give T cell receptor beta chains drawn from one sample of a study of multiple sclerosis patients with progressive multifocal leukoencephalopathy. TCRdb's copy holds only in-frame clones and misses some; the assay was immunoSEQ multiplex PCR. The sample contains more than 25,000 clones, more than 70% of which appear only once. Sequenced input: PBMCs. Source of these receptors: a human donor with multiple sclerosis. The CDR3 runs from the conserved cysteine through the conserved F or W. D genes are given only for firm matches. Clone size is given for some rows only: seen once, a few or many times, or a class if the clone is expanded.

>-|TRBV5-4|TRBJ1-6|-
TGTGCCAGCAGCTTGGCCCTCAGGGATTCACCCCTCCACTTT
CASSLALRDSPLHF
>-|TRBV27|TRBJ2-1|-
TGTGCCAGCAGTTTAAGGGGGACACGGGACTCCTACAATGAGCAGTTCTTC
CASSLRGTRDSYNEQFF
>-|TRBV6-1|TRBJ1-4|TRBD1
TGTGCCAGCGGGAGACAGGGGTCTAATGAAAAACTGTTTTTT
CASGRQGSNEKLFF
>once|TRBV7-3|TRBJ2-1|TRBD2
TGTGCCAGCAGCTCCCCCCTAGCGGGGGGATACAATGAGCAGTTCTTC
CASSSPLAGGYNEQFF
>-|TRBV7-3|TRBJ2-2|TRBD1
TGTGCCAGCAGCTTTCCTTCTGACAGGGTCCGGAACACCGGGGAGCTGTTTTTT
CASSFPSDRVRNTGELFF
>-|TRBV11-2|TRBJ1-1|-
TGTGCCAGCAGCCCATCGGTTTGGCAGACAATGAACACTGAAGCTTTCTTT
CASSPSVWQTMNTEAFF
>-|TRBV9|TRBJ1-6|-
TGTGCCAGCAGCGCCCAAGATGACCTACCCAATTCACCCCTCCACTTT
CASSAQDDLPNSPLHF
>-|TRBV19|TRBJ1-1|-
TGTGCCAATGGGAGGGGCACTGAAGCTTTCTTT
CANGRGTEAFF
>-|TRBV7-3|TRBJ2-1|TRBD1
TGTGCCAGCAGCTTAGGGACAGGGTGCAATGAGCAGTTCTTC
CASSLGTGCNEQFF
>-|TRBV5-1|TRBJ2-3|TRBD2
TGCGCCAGCAGCATGACTAGCGGGGGGAGGGATACGCAGTATTTT
CASSMTSGGRDTQYF
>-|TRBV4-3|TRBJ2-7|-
TGCGCCAGCAGCCAGGGCCTGGCCTACGAGCAGTACTTC
CASSQGLAYEQYF
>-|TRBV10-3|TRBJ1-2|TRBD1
TGTGCCATCAGTCCGACCGGGACAGAATATGGCTACACCTTC
CAISPTGTEYGYTF
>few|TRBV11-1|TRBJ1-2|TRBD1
TGTGCCAGCAGCTCGACAGGGAGAGGCTACACCTTC
CASSSTGRGYTF
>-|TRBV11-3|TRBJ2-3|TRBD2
TGTGCCAGCAGTCCCAATACCGGGACTAGCGGGGGGGCCGCAGATACGCAGTATTTT
CASSPNTGTSGGAADTQYF
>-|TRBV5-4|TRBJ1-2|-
TGTGCCAGCAGCTTGGATGGGGGAATCTATGGCTACACCTTC
CASSLDGGIYGYTF
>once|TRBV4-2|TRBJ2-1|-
TGTGCCAGCAGCCAAGACACGAACCTCAGGAACAATGAGCAGTTCTTC
CASSQDTNLRNNEQFF
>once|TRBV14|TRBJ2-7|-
TGTGCCAGCAGCCAAGTTAGCGAGCAGTACTTC
CASSQVSEQYF
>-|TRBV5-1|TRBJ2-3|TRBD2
TGCGCCAGCAGCCGGACTAGCGGGGGCCTCACGGATACGCAGTATTTT
CASSRTSGGLTDTQYF
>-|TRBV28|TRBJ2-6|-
TGTGCCAGCAGTTTGATTGGTTCTGGGGCCAACGTCCTGACTTTC
CASSLIGSGANVLTF
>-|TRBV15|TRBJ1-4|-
TGTGCCACCAGCAGTGTGAGAAAACAGATTAATGAAAAACTGTTTTTT
CATSSVRKQINEKLFF
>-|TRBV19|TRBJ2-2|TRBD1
TGTGCCAGTACTGACCCGGACAGGAACATCGGGGAGCTGTTTTTT
CASTDPDRNIGELFF
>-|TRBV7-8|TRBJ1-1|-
TGTGCCAGCAGCCAAGACAGGAGAGTGGGAAAGACCATGAACACTGAAGCTTTCTTT
CASSQDRRVGKTMNTEAFF
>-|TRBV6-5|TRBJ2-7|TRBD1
TGTGCCAGCAGTTACGGGGGACAGGGCACCTACGAGCAGTACTTC
CASSYGGQGTYEQYF
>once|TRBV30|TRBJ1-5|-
TGTGCCTGGAGTGTACAAGGGGTTGGGCCCCAGCATTTT
CAWSVQGVGPQHF
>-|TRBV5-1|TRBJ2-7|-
TGCGCCAGCAGCTTGGATAGCCTCAGCTCCTACGAGCAGTACTTC
CASSLDSLSSYEQYF
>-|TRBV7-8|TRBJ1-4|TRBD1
TGTGCCAGCAGCTTCCAGGGGGCAGAGACTTGTTTTTTT
CASSFQGAETCFF
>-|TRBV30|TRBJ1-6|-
TGTGCCTGGAACTGGAATTCACCCCTCCACTTT
CAWNWNSPLHF
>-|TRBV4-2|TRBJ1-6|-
TGTGCCAGCAGCCAAGAGGTTCGAGGACCCGGGCGCCTCTCACCCCTCCACTTT
CASSQEVRGPGRLSPLHF
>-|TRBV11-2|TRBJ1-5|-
TGTGCCAGCAGCTTACCAGGGGTCGATCAGCCCCAGCATTTT
CASSLPGVDQPQHF
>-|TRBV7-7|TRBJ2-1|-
TGTGCTAGCAGCCCCGGGGGCAATGAGCAGTTCTTC
CASSPGGNEQFF
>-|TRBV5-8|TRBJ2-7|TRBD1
TGTGCCAGCAGCCGGACAGGGAATCCCTACGAGCAGTACTTC
CASSRTGNPYEQYF
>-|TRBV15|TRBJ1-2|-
TGTGCCACCAGCCAGCCGGCGCGGAACCATGGCTACACCTTC
CATSQPARNHGYTF
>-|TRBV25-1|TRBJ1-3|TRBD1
TGTGCCAGCAGACAATCCGGGACAGGGCCGGGAAACACCATATATTTT
CASRQSGTGPGNTIYF
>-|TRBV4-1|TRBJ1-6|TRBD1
TGCGCCAGCAGCCAAGATCGAGGACAGGGCTTTAATTCACCCCTCCACTTT
CASSQDRGQGFNSPLHF
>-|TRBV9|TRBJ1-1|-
TGTGCCAGCAGCGTAGCGGGGGACACTGAAGCTTTCTTT
CASSVAGDTEAFF
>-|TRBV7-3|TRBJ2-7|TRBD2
TGTGCCAGCAGCGCCGAAGCGGGGGGGCCGTACGAGCAGTACTTC
CASSAEAGGPYEQYF
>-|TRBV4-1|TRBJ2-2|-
TGCGCCAGCAGCCAAGACGCGATACGGCGGACCGGGGAGCTGTTTTTT
CASSQDAIRRTGELFF
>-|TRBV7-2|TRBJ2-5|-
TGTGCCAGCAGCCCCGGGAACCAAGAGACCCAGTACTTC
CASSPGNQETQYF
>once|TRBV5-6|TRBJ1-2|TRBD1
TGTGCCAGCAGCTCCTGGGACAGGGGAGCTAACTATGGCTACACCTTC
CASSSWDRGANYGYTF
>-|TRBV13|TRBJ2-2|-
TGTGCCAGCAGCTTAGGCGGGGTGAACACCGGGGAGCTGTTTTTT
CASSLGGVNTGELFF
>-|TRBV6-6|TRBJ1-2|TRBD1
TGTGCCAGCAGTTTTGACAGGGAGGGTGGCTACACCTTC
CASSFDREGGYTF
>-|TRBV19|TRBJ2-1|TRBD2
TGTGCCAGTAGTATAAGCGGGGCGTCCTACAATGAGCAGTTCTTC
CASSISGASYNEQFF
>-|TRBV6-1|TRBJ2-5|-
TGTGCCAGCATGGGCGGAGAGACCCAGTACTTC
CASMGGETQYF
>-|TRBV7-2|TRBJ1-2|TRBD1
TGTGCCAGCAGCGTACAGGGGGCGCGCGGCTACACCTTC
CASSVQGARGYTF
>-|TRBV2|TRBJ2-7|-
TGTGCCAGCAGTGCGATACAGGAAAACTCCTACGAGCAGTACTTC
CASSAIQENSYEQYF
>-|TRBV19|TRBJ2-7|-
TGTGCCAGTAGTATAGATCGAAGGGAGCAGTACTTC
CASSIDRREQYF
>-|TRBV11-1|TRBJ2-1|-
TGTGCCAGCAGCTTAGCGGGACTTCCCAATGAGCAGTTCTTC
CASSLAGLPNEQFF
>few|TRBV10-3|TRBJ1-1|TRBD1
TGTGCCATCAGTCCTTCGGGACAGGGGATTACTGAAGCTTTCTTT
CAISPSGQGITEAFF
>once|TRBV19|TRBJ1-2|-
TGTGCCAGTAGTATGGTCGGACAGAAATCTAACTATGGCTACACCTTC
CASSMVGQKSNYGYTF
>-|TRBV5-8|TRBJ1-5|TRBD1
TGTGCCAGCAGCCTGGGACAGGGAGGTCAGCCCCAGCATTTT
CASSLGQGGQPQHF
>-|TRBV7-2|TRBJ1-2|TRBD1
TGTGCCAGCAGCTCGACAGGGGGTTATGGCTACACCTTC
CASSSTGGYGYTF
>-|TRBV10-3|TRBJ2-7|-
TGTGCCATCAGTGAGTTTAGCAAGGGTATCGAGGACGAGCAGTACTTC
CAISEFSKGIEDEQYF
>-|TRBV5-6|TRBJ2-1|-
TGTGCCAGCAGCTTGGATCCGACGGCGGAGTCGAAGCAGTTCTTC
CASSLDPTAESKQFF
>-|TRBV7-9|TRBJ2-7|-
TGTGCCAGCAGCTCGACGGTGCAAGGGGGGTCTATTGGCGAGCAGTACTTC
CASSSTVQGGSIGEQYF
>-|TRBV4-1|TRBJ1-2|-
TGCGCCAGCAGCCAAGTCGGGGCAAACTATGGCTACACCTTC
CASSQVGANYGYTF
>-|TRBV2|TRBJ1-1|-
TGTGCCAGCAGTGATGGGCAATTTGAAGCTTTCTTT
CASSDGQFEAFF